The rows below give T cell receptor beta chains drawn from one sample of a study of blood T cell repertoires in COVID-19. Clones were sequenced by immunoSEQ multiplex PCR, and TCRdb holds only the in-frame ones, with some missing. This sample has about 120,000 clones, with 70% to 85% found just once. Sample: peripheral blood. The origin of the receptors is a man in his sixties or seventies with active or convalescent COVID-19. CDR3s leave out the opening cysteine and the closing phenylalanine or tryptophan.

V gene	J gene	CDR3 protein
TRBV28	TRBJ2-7	ASSPPGQGAHEQY
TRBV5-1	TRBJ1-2	ASSIEPGQGIYGYT
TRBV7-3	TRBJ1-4	ASSTPGQGQTNEKLF
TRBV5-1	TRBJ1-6	ASSLSWTGVNSPLH
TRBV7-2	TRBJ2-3	ASSFEGDTDTQY
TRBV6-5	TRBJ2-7	ASTGTTGSEQY
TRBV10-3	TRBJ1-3	AISGGPGTGNSGNTIY
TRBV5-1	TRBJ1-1	ASSLSPGNTEAF
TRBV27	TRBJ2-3	ASSLLGAGGSDTQY
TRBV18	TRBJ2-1	ASSPSYSYNEQF
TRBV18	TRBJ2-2	ASSPQGLATTGELF
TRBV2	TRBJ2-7	ASRGQGAAEQY
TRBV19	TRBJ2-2	ASSSLPGLAGGRTGELF
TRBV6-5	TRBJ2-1	ASRLAGLDYNEQF
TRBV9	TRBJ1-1	ASSFERDTEAF
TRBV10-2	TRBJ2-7	ASSVDGLWGEQY
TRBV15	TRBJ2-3	ATSRMRGYTDTQY